What follows are 18 T cell receptor beta chains derived from one specimen sequenced in a study of cytomegalovirus exposure and HLA in healthy donors. Vbeta (60) and Jbeta (13) primers were used in the PCR. TCRdb keeps only in-frame clones here, not all; method: immunoSEQ multiplex PCR. The data show roughly 100,000 clones, around 75% seen once. Sequenced: PBMCs. The source of these receptors is a man aged 40-55 years in good health and CMV-seronegative.

This clone showed up just a few times. This rearrangement joins TRBV5-6 to TRBJ1-1; D remains ambiguous. The CDR3 is 14 residues long. The germline V gene encodes CDR1 SGHDT and CDR2 YYEEEE. V dropped 7 bases and J dropped 1 base, with 14 bases sitting between them. The CDR3 sequence is CASVPLEGNTEAFF. CDR3 nucleotide sequence: TGTGCCAGCGTCCCCCTGGAGGGGAACACTGAAGCTTTCTTT.

The chain has TRBV27 and TRBJ2-1; 13 positions agree with TRBD2. Germline trimming cut 6 bases from V and 7 bases from J; bases unmatched to any gene: 3. Looked up from germline, CDR1 is MNHEY and CDR2 is SMNVEV (reference sequence). CDR3 length: 14 amino acids. The DNA of the CDR3 is TGTGCCAGCAGCCGGACTAGCGGGAGAAATGAGCAGTTCTTC. Amino acid sequence: CASSRTSGRNEQFF.

This clone was seen a handful of times. CDR3 sequence: CASSSIRGVGEAFF. Here the CDR3 DNA reads TGTGCCAGCAGTTCAATCAGGGGGGTAGGTGAAGCTTTCTTT. The chain joins TRBV6-5 to TRBJ1-1; TRBD1 matches at 7 bases. Germline CDR1 MNHEY, CDR2 SVGAGI. V lost 4 bases, J lost 7 bases, and 9 bases stayed unmatched. The CDR3 totals 14 residues.

This clone was picked up one time. At one end the junction does not follow the germline gene, possibly because of a read error. V and J are TRBV10-3 and TRBJ1-1; tentatively, D is TRBD1 (6 bases). The CDR3 length is 14 residues. Per germline, CDR1 ENHRY and CDR2 SYGVKD. This chain's CDR3 is CAMSGGGVNTEAFF. CDR3 DNA: TGTGCCATGAGTGGAGGGGGAGTGAACACTGAAGCTTTCTTT.

At least ten counts were recorded for this clone. The chain recombines TRBV6-1 with TRBJ2-2, with D tentatively TRBD2 (6 bases). The ends were cut back, 3 bases at V and 2 bases at J, with 13 bases in the middle. The V gene's germline CDR1 is MNHNS and CDR2 SASEGT. The CDR3 totals 16 residues. The CDR3 DNA follows: TGTGCCAGCAGTGACCCCGGCGGGGTAAACACCGGGGAGCTGTTTTTT. Protein sequence: CASSDPGGVNTGELFF.

The chain employs TRBV2 and TRBJ2-5; 8 bases agree with TRBD1. CDR1 and CDR2 from the germline V gene are SNHLY and FYNNEI. V was pared by 0 bases and J by 5 bases, with 5 bases of the junction left unmatched. This CDR3 region has 15 residues. DNA for the CDR3: TGTGCCAGCAGTGAAGCCAGGGGGCGCGCGGAGACCCAGTACTTC. It codes for CASSEARGRAETQYF.

The genes are TRBV27 and TRBJ2-7, with TRBD1 matching over 7 bases. Looked up from germline, CDR1 is MNHEY and CDR2 is SMNVEV (reference sequence). The junction had 7 bases not matched to a gene; V was cut back by 6 bases and J by 2 bases. The CDR3 extends over 14 amino acids. The CDR3: CASRLSQGAYEQYF. CDR3 sequence (DNA): TGTGCCAGCAGACTTTCTCAGGGGGCCTACGAGCAGTACTTC.

This chain connects TRBV15 to TRBJ1-6, with 9 positions matching TRBD1. The CDR3 is 16 residues long. Trimming cost V 3 bases and J 5 bases; bases outside gene matches: 5. Germline V CDR1 and CDR2: LNHNV, YYDKDF (reference sequence). CDR3: CATSSTGGWDNSPLHF. The CDR3 region has the DNA TGTGCCACCAGCAGCACAGGGGGCTGGGATAATTCACCCCTCCACTTT.

V and J are TRBV7-9 and TRBJ2-5, with TRBD2 identical over 8 bases. The CDR3 runs 18 residues. V gave up 4 bases and J gave up 1 base; unmatched junction bases: 14. CDR1 is SEHNR, CDR2 FQNEAQ, per germline (reference sequence). CDR3 sequence reads: CASSSITTSGLLQETQYF. Written as DNA, the CDR3 is TGTGCCAGCAGCTCGATAACTACTAGCGGACTCCTCCAAGAGACCCAGTACTTC. Complete variable domain (other parts from reference TRBV7-9 and TRBJ2-5): DTGVSQNPRHKITKRGQNVTFRCDPISEHNRLYWYRQTLGQGPEFLTYFQNEAQLEKSRLLSDRFSAERPKGSFSTLEIQRTEQGDSAMYLCASSSITTSGLLQETQYFGPGTRLLVL.

The gene calls are TRBV19 and TRBJ2-4; 7 bases align to TRBD1. The CDR3 extends over 14 amino acids. Germline-derived CDR1 and CDR2 are LNHDA and SQIVND (reference sequence). V lost 9 bases to trimming and J lost 3 bases; unmatched junction nucleotides: 8. CDR3 amino acids: CASEDRAGKNIQYF. CDR3 DNA: TGTGCCAGCGAAGACAGGGCCGGCAAAAACATTCAGTACTTC.

CDR3 in DNA: TGCGCCAGCAGCTTGGCCCTAGATACGCAGTATTTT. The encoded protein is CASSLALDTQYF. This chain uses TRBV5-1 with TRBJ2-3; D is ambiguous. Germline V gives CDR1 SGHRS, CDR2 YFSETQ. This CDR3 region has 12 residues. The germline V and J ends were trimmed by 0 bases and 5 bases, with 4 bases remaining between them.

The CDR3 loop is CASSYSTGVGDEKLFF. CDR3 DNA: TGTGCCAGCAGTTACTCGACAGGGGTGGGGGATGAAAAACTGTTTTTT. The rearrangement joins TRBV6-6 to TRBJ1-4, with 8 positions matching TRBD1. Germline-derived CDR1 and CDR2 are MNHNY and SVGAGI (reference sequence). The CDR3 runs 16 residues. V shed 0 bases and J 6 bases; nucleotides not matched to a gene: 6.

V and J are TRBV5-6 and TRBJ2-5; TRBD1 agrees at 10 bases. The CDR3 loop spans 18 amino acids. CDR1 is SGHDT and CDR2 is YYEEEE in the germline V gene. Unmatched junction bases numbered 9, after V lost 0 bases and J lost 1 base. CDR3 nucleotide sequence: TGTGCCAGCAGCTTGGGGAGTTTCGGGACAGGGGTCCAAGAGACCCAGTACTTC. Translated: CASSLGSFGTGVQETQYF.

This clone was observed a handful of times. The rearrangement links TRBV7-8 to TRBJ2-3; D gene uncertain. Germline CDR1 SGHVS, CDR2 FQNEAQ. V shed 1 base and J shed 2 bases, with 10 bases lying between them. This CDR3 comprises 15 residues. CDR3: CASSLVWQNTDTQYF. The CDR3 DNA reads TGTGCCAGCAGCTTAGTATGGCAGAACACAGATACGCAGTATTTT.

V usage is TRBV2 and J usage is TRBJ1-3; possible D gene TRBD1, 6 bases. Germline assignment: CDR1 SNHLY and CDR2 FYNNEI. The CDR3 loop spans 15 amino acids. The ends were cut back, 3 bases at V and 4 bases at J, with 13 bases in the middle. Here the CDR3 DNA reads TGTGCCAGCAGTGATCCGACAGGATCAGGAAACACCATATATTTT. Residues: CASSDPTGSGNTIYF.

The J gene is TRBJ2-7, the V gene TRBV6-5; D might be TRBD1 (6 bases). Looked up from germline, CDR1 is MNHEY and CDR2 is SVGAGI. The V end lost 2 bases, the J end lost 3 bases, and 14 bases lay between the germline ends. This CDR3 comprises 15 residues. The CDR3 nucleotides read TGTGCCAGCAGTTACCAACAGGGAAGGGACTACGAGCAGTACTTC. Protein sequence: CASSYQQGRDYEQYF.

The chain employs TRBV4-1 and TRBJ1-2, with 10 nucleotides matching TRBD1. Trimming took 4 bases from V and 1 from J; bases not matched to a gene: 3. This CDR3 contains 15 residues. Germline lookup yields CDR1 MGHRA and CDR2 YSYEKL. The CDR3 loop reads CASSRGQGDNYGYTF. CDR3 nucleotides: TGCGCCAGCAGCCGAGGACAGGGGGATAACTATGGCTACACCTTC.

The count of this clone is one. This sequence joins TRBV7-9 and TRBJ2-1, with TRBD2 matching over 8 bases. The CDR3 covers 17 residues. With V trimmed by 3 bases and J by 3 bases, 10 bases remained unmatched. From germline, CDR1 is SEHNR and CDR2 FQNEAQ (reference sequence). CDR3 sequence: CASSLGSGRGDYNEQFF. The CDR3 coding sequence is TGTGCCAGCAGCTTGGGTTCTGGGCGGGGGGACTACAATGAGCAGTTCTTC.